This T cell receptor (beta chain) comes out of a study of T cells in Graves' hyperthyroidism and ophthalmopathy. Broader study findings: The blood repertoire included most of the expanded thyroid clonotypes above 0.001.

The TCR beta CDR3 regions underwent amplification using RNA transcripts as the source. In the first-round RT-PCR of the TCR CDR3, the HTBI primer set was used. TCRdb reprocessed the multiplex PCR reads via MiXCR and lists one record per CDR3 protein. The profile shows hundreds of thousands of distinct CDR3 sequences, roughly 21% of them singletons. As concerns this clonotype: Its antigen is undetermined.

Uncontrolled infection, other autoimmune disease, pregnancy or lactation led to exclusion. Diagnoses were established using clinical symptoms, serum thyroxine and TRAb, thyroid ultrasound and orbital computed tomography. The authors took PBMCs from 7.5 to 10 ml fresh peripheral blood. This clonotype was sampled from a man in his forties with Graves' ophthalmopathy. The sequenced sample was blood.

The CDR3 here is CASSSPGSGRPPGTGELFF. In nucleotides, the CDR3 is TGTGCCAGCAGTTCCCCAGGGAGCGGGAGGCCCCCGGGGACCGGGGAGCTGTTTTTT. The chain is built from TRBV27 and TRBJ2-2; 9 bases are shared with TRBD2. The CDR3 spans 19 residues. Germline-derived CDR1 and CDR2 are MNHEY and SMNVEV (reference sequence). Unmatched junction bases numbered 17, after V lost 4 bases and J lost 5 bases.